One sample yielded the 20 T cell receptor beta chains listed below, sequenced in a study of T cell responses to AZD1222 COVID-19 vaccine. Measured with immunoSEQ multiplex PCR; TCRdb has only the in-frame clones, and not every one. The table has under 150,000 clones, more than 85% seen once; the top ten hold roughly 3.5%. The source material was peripheral blood, sampled 28 days after the second AZD1222 dose. These receptors came from an adult who received the AZD1222 COVID-19 vaccine.

The rearrangement links TRBV7-8 to TRBJ2-1; D is undetermined. CDR1 is SGHVS, CDR2 FQNEAQ, per germline. V was clipped by 1 base and J by 2 bases, with 9 bases between them. CDR3 length equals 15 residues. This CDR3 is CASSLGDSTYNEQFF. Here the CDR3 DNA reads TGTGCCAGCAGCTTAGGGGATTCAACCTACAATGAGCAGTTCTTC.

The chain employs TRBV5-1 and TRBJ2-3, with D possibly TRBD2 on 5 matching bases. The V end lost 5 bases, the J end lost 0 bases, and 10 bases lay between the germline ends. From germline, CDR1 is SGHRS and CDR2 YFSETQ. This CDR3 contains 14 residues. This CDR3 reads CASREGPSTDTQYF. CDR3 nucleotides: TGCGCCAGCAGAGAGGGCCCTAGCACAGATACGCAGTATTTT.

This chain links TRBV29-1 with TRBJ2-6; D unclear. The CDR3 has 15 residues. Trimming pared 0 bases from V and 1 base from J, leaving 7 bases between. The germline V gene has CDR1 SQVTM and CDR2 ANQGSEA. The CDR3 loop is CSVEDRISGANVLTF. The CDR3 DNA reads as TGCAGCGTTGAAGACAGGATATCTGGGGCCAACGTCCTGACTTTC.

The rearrangement joins TRBV18 to TRBJ2-4; 7 bases line up with TRBD2. J gave up 1 base and V 3 bases, and 0 bases lay outside the gene matches. Germline loops: CDR1 KGHSH, CDR2 LQKENI. CDR3 length: 14 amino acids. The CDR3 spells CASSPGGAKNIQYF. The CDR3 nucleotides are TGTGCCAGCTCACCCGGGGGGGCCAAAAACATTCAGTACTTC.

The rearrangement joins TRBV5-4 to TRBJ1-2; 9 nucleotides align to TRBD1. Germline V gene data show CDR1 as SGHNT and CDR2 as YYREEE (reference sequence). The ends lost 4 bases at V and 4 bases at J; junction bases unmatched: 5. The CDR3 spans 14 residues. The CDR3 loop reads CASSPGTGIYGYTF. CDR3 nucleotides: TGTGCCAGCAGCCCCGGGACAGGGATCTATGGCTACACCTTC.

The chain employs TRBV28 and TRBJ1-2, with D possibly TRBD1 on 5 matching bases. The CDR3 covers 13 residues. The germline V gene has CDR1 MDHEN and CDR2 SYDVKM. V lost 8 bases and J 4 bases, leaving 14 bases between the germline ends. CDR3 amino acids: CASAAGLLYGYTF. In DNA form, the CDR3 reads TGTGCCAGCGCAGCGGGGCTCCTCTATGGCTACACCTTC.

The chain employs TRBV5-8 and TRBJ2-1, with a possible D match to TRBD2 (6 bases). Trimming removed 10 bases at V and 3 bases at J, with 14 bases between. The V gene's germline CDR1 is SGHTS and CDR2 YDEGEE. This CDR3 contains 13 residues. The CDR3 DNA reads TGTGCCGGCAATGGGGGGTTCTACAATGAGCAGTTCTTC. This gives the protein CAGNGGFYNEQFF.

V usage is TRBV6-4 and J usage is TRBJ1-1; no firm D call. V gave up 5 bases and J gave up 1 base, with 8 bases separating them. This CDR3 is 13 amino acids long. Germline values: CDR1 MRHNA, CDR2 SNTAGT. CDR3 residues: CASSQQQNTEAFF. CDR3 nucleotide sequence: TGTGCCAGCAGTCAGCAGCAGAACACTGAAGCTTTCTTT.

V gene TRBV28 combines with J gene TRBJ1-1; a weak D match, TRBD1 (5 bases). The CDR3 is 14 amino acids. V lost 7 bases, J lost 6 bases, and 18 bases lay in between. Per germline, CDR1 MDHEN and CDR2 SYDVKM. The CDR3, as DNA: TGTGCCAGCACCGGGACTAATAATTACCCTGAAGCTTTCTTT. It is translated as CASTGTNNYPEAFF.

The chain carries TRBV4-1 and TRBJ1-1; the D is unclear. This CDR3 spans 14 amino acids. Germline CDR1 is MGHRA and CDR2 is YSYEKL. The V end was cut by 3 bases, the J end by 5 bases, with 13 bases between. The CDR3 nucleotides read TGCGCCAGCAGCCAGGCAGTGGCTGGGACTGAAGCTTTCTTT. Its protein is CASSQAVAGTEAFF.

The chain has TRBV9 and TRBJ1-4, with D maybe TRBD1 (5 bases). Trimming took off 4 bases at V and 0 bases at J, with 7 bases between the two ends. The germline gives CDR1 SGDLS, CDR2 YYNGEE. The CDR3 length is 14 residues. CDR3 nucleotides: TGTGCCAGCAGCACGACAGCAACTAATGAAAAACTGTTTTTT. It yields the protein CASSTTATNEKLFF.

The chain has TRBV27 and TRBJ2-1, with a possible D match to TRBD2 (6 bases). Trimming stripped 5 bases from V and 9 bases from J, with 11 bases between. The CDR3 consists of 12 residues. Germline-derived CDR1 and CDR2 are MNHEY and SMNVEV (reference sequence). CDR3 sequence: CASSPIGGEQFF. The CDR3 DNA sequence: TGTGCCAGCAGTCCCATCGGGGGTGAGCAGTTCTTC.

V is TRBV2 and J is TRBJ1-1, with unresolved D. The CDR3 sequence is 13 residues long. Trimming left V 7 bases short and J 0 bases short, with 9 bases between. From germline, CDR1 is SNHLY and CDR2 FYNNEI. The CDR3 region is CASKINMNTEAFF. As DNA, the CDR3 is TGTGCCAGCAAAATCAACATGAACACTGAAGCTTTCTTT.

The gene calls are TRBV27 and TRBJ2-1; D call uncertain. The CDR3 runs to 13 residues. Trimming removed 5 bases at V and 9 bases at J, with 14 bases between. Looked up from germline, CDR1 is MNHEY and CDR2 is SMNVEV (reference sequence). The CDR3 bases are TGTGCCAGCAGTCGTGGACCACCCAGTGAGCAGTTCTTC. Protein sequence: CASSRGPPSEQFF.

This sequence joins TRBV5-1 and TRBJ2-1, with 8 bases identical to TRBD1. This CDR3 comprises 15 residues. The V segment lost 4 bases and the J segment 5 bases; nucleotides outside the gene matches: 8. Germline CDR1 is SGHRS and CDR2 is YFSETQ. The CDR3 loop is CASSPGQGAHNEQFF. Written as DNA, the CDR3 is TGCGCCAGCAGCCCCGGACAGGGCGCACACAATGAGCAGTTCTTC.

This clone has just one count. The chain has TRBV30 and TRBJ1-1; D call uncertain. CDR3 length: 12 amino acids. Germline V gene sequence: CDR1 GTSNPN, CDR2 SVGIG (reference sequence). V shed 5 bases and J shed 1 base, with 8 bases lying between them. The CDR3 nucleotides read TGTGCCTGGTCACACCCGAACACTGAAGCTTTCTTT. Protein product: CAWSHPNTEAFF.

The V gene is TRBV27, the J gene TRBJ2-3, with D possibly TRBD2 on 6 matching bases. CDR3 length equals 15 residues. Trimming cost V 6 bases and J 5 bases, with 18 bases left between them. The germline gives CDR1 MNHEY, CDR2 SMNVEV (reference sequence). Here the CDR3 reads CASSRREPRRDTQYF. CDR3 DNA: TGTGCCAGCAGCCGCCGGGAGCCCAGGAGAGATACGCAGTATTTT.

The V gene is TRBV18, the J gene TRBJ2-7; possibly TRBD1 for D (6 bases). V gave up 4 bases and J gave up 5 bases, with 30 bases separating them. Germline V gene sequence: CDR1 KGHSH, CDR2 LQKENI. The CDR3 loop spans 19 amino acids. The CDR3 spells CASSQLLTVLRDTQDEQYF. The CDR3 bases are TGTGCCAGCTCACAACTTTTGACTGTGCTGAGGGACACCCAGGACGAGCAGTACTTC.

The chain joins TRBV2 to TRBJ2-7; D not certain. Trimming took off 6 bases at V and 2 bases at J, with 8 bases between the two ends. CDR3 size: 12 residues. The germline CDR1 and CDR2 sequences are SNHLY and FYNNEI. CDR3 sequence reads: CASSPDTYEQYF. DNA for the CDR3: TGTGCCAGCAGCCCCGACACCTACGAGCAGTACTTC.

This clone was seen more than once but under ten times. The chain recombines TRBV10-3 with TRBJ1-6, with D maybe TRBD1 (6 bases). The CDR3 has 14 amino acids. Between the trimmed V and J ends, which lost 6 bases and 4 bases, there was a span of 10 bases. Germline CDR1 ENHRY, CDR2 SYGVKD. The CDR3: CAISGGGYNSPLHF. Written as DNA, the CDR3 is TGTGCCATCAGCGGAGGGGGGTATAATTCACCCCTCCACTTT.